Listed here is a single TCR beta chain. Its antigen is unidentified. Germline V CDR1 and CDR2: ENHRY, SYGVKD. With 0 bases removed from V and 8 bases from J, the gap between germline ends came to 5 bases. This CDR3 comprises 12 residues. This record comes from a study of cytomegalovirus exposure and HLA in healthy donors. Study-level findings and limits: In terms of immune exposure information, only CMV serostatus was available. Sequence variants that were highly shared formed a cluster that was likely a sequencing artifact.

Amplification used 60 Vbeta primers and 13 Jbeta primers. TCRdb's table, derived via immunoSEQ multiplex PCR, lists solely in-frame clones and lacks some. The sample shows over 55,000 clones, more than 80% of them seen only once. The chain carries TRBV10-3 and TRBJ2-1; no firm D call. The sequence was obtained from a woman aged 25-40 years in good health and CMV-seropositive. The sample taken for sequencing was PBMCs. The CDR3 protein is CAISESSDEQFF. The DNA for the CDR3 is TGTGCCATCAGTGAGTCATCAGATGAGCAGTTCTTC.